These 7 T cell receptor beta chains share one sample of origin, sequenced in a study of spatial heterogeneity in lung cancer. TCRdb independently ran MiXCR on the 5' RACE reads; one entry per CDR3 protein. Altogether roughly 80,000 distinct CDR3 sequences are present, 7% to 9% being singletons, with the ten largest covering 6.5% to 8.5%. Documented time point: sample taken at primary tumor resection. Sequenced material: PBMCs, taken at surgery. These receptor sequences come from a male donor with early-stage non-small cell lung cancer.

The table lists this clonotype with many counts. V gene TRBV5-1 combines with J gene TRBJ2-1; D may correspond to TRBD1 or TRBD2 (5 bases each). Trimming stripped 0 bases from V and 7 bases from J, with 14 bases between. The CDR3 covers 15 residues. Germline CDR1 is SGHRS and CDR2 is YFSETQ. CDR3 nucleotide sequence: TGCGCCAGCAGCTTGGCCGGTGGGACCCCAAATGAGCAGTTCTTC. Residues: CASSLAGGTPNEQFF.

V gene TRBV14 combines with J gene TRBJ1-2; D is unclear. CDR1 is SGHDN and CDR2 is FVKESK in the germline V gene. The CDR3 is 15 residues long. V was cut by 0 bases and J by 4 bases, with 12 bases left in between. The CDR3 DNA reads TGTGCCAGCAGCCAAGATCTAACAGCTAGCTATGGCTACACCTTC. This codes for CASSQDLTASYGYTF.

This clonotype was recorded at least ten times. The rearrangement links TRBV5-1 to TRBJ2-3; TRBD2 matches at 8 bases. With V trimmed by 0 bases and J by 1 base, 7 bases remained unmatched. CDR1 and CDR2 (germline): SGHRS, YFSETQ. The length of the CDR3 is 17 residues. The CDR3 coding sequence is TGCGCCAGCAGCTTGGCCCCAGCGGGAGAGGGCACAGATACGCAGTATTTT. It codes for CASSLAPAGEGTDTQYF.

The chain carries TRBV20-1 and TRBJ2-1; unclear D gene. The V gene's germline CDR1 is DFQATT and CDR2 SNEGSKA (reference sequence). Deletions cut 4 bases from V and 3 bases from J, with 10 bases between. There are 13 residues in the CDR3. CDR3 sequence (DNA): TGCAGTGCTATCCCCCTTCTCTACAATGAGCAGTTCTTC. Amino acid sequence: CSAIPLLYNEQFF.

This clonotype was recorded at least ten times. This chain links TRBV9 with TRBJ1-5, with D unclear. CDR3 size: 15 residues. Trimming took off 4 bases at V and 5 bases at J, with 16 bases between the two ends. Germline loops: CDR1 SGDLS, CDR2 YYNGEE. This CDR3 reads CASSLRKMLDQPQHF. In DNA form, the CDR3 reads TGTGCCAGCAGCTTAAGGAAGATGCTAGATCAGCCCCAGCATTTT.

Written as DNA, the CDR3 is TGTGCCAGCAGTTATCTTAGCGGGCCTCAAGAGACCCAGTACTTC. Its translation: CASSYLSGPQETQYF. The V gene is TRBV6-2 or TRBV6-3, the J gene TRBJ2-5, with 7 bases that match TRBD2. V lost 3 bases to trimming and J lost 2 bases; unmatched junction nucleotides: 6. CDR3 size: 15 residues. Germline CDR1 is MNHEY and CDR2 is SVGEGT.

This clonotype was seen repeatedly, ten times or more. The V and J genes are TRBV9 and TRBJ2-5, with D possibly matching TRBD1 (7 bases). This CDR3 region has 15 residues. V lost 0 bases, J lost 5 bases, and 14 bases lay in between. CDR1 is SGDLS, CDR2 YYNGEE, per germline. CDR3 coding DNA: TGTGCCAGCAGCGTAGGCGCGGGACAGTGGGAGACCCAGTACTTC. Translating it yields CASSVGAGQWETQYF.